Below, 6 T cell receptor beta chains from the same sample are listed, as sequenced in a study of T cell responses to AZD1222 COVID-19 vaccine (dated by TCRdb to about 2021). Per the publication, the time point label means: about 28 days (+/-7) after the second vaccine dose. According to the study, the label for this sample's treatment or condition signals: meningococcal conjugate vaccine given as trial control. Libraries were prepared through the immunoSEQ multiplex PCR assay. TCRdb obtained this table from immuneACCESS and retained in-frame rearrangements with V and J assigned. These tables miss some clones; where compared with another copy, unresolved V genes account for less than half of the shortfall, and the remainder is unexplained. The sample has 130,000 or so clones on record, 85% of them singletons. The ten most abundant clones make up around 7.9% of the sample. Specimen: peripheral blood, collected 28 days after the second dose of the MenACWY control vaccine. The receptors shown here come from an adult who received the MenACWY meningococcal vaccine as a control.

The V gene is TRBV11-3, the J gene TRBJ2-7; D gene unclear. The CDR3 extends over 15 amino acids. Germline-derived CDR1 and CDR2 are SGHNT and YENEEA. The ends were cut back, 0 bases at V and 0 bases at J, with 9 bases in the middle. CDR3 nucleotide sequence: TGTGCCAGCAGCTTAGATATGGCTTTCTCCTACGAGCAGTACTTC. It encodes CASSLDMAFSYEQYF.

Turning to this clone: Other DNA sequences of this sample code for an identical CDR3. This sequence joins TRBV6-1 and TRBJ1-2, with TRBD1 as a possible D gene (5 bases). The V end lost 3 bases, the J end lost 4 bases, and 6 bases lay between the germline ends. CDR3 length equals 12 residues. CDR1 is MNHNS, CDR2 SASEGT, per germline. CDR3 loop: CASSDQGYGYTF. The CDR3 DNA follows: TGTGCCAGCAGTGATCAGGGCTATGGCTACACCTTC.

The chain has TRBV6-1 and TRBJ2-3; D may be TRBD2 (6 bases). CDR1 is MNHNS, CDR2 SASEGT, per germline. The CDR3 contains 13 residues. The ends were cut back, 3 bases at V and 5 bases at J, with 9 bases in the middle. CDR3 protein: CASSEQGGDTQYF. As DNA, the CDR3 is TGTGCCAGCAGTGAGCAGGGAGGAGATACGCAGTATTTT.

This clone was detected once. The rearrangement links TRBV5-1 to TRBJ2-2; 8 bases line up with TRBD2. V lost 0 bases to trimming and J lost 1 base; unmatched junction nucleotides: 2. CDR1 and CDR2 (germline): SGHRS, YFSETQ. The length of the CDR3 is 16 residues. The CDR3 spells CASSLVTSGNTGELFF. The DNA for the CDR3 is TGCGCCAGCAGCTTGGTAACTAGCGGGAACACCGGGGAGCTGTTTTTT.

In its sample, this clone was seen once. The CDR3 sequence is CASSFRDRVYGYTF. CDR3 in DNA: TGTGCCAGCAGCTTCAGGGACAGGGTCTATGGCTACACCTTC. V gene TRBV11-1 combines with J gene TRBJ1-2, with 9 positions matching TRBD1. This CDR3 has 14 amino acids. Trimming cost V 3 bases and J 4 bases; bases outside gene matches: 3. CDR1 and CDR2 (germline): SGHAT, FQDESV (reference sequence). Based on the CDR3 plus reference TRBV11-1 and TRBJ1-2, the full variable domain is EAEVAQSPRYKITEKSQAVAFWCDPISGHATLYWYRQILGQGPELLVQFQDESVVDDSQLPKDRFSAERLKGVDSTLKIQPAELGDSAMYLCASSFRDRVYGYTFGSGTRLTVV.

Details on this clone: Its ends do not fully match the called genes, so a read error is possible. The chain joins TRBV10-3 to TRBJ1-4; 7 bases are shared with TRBD1. This CDR3 spans 10 amino acids. Per the germline V gene, CDR1 is ENHRY and CDR2 is SYGVKD. Here the CDR3 reads CAIRRTGIPF. CDR3 bases: TGTGCCATCAGGAGGACAGGCATCCCGTTT.